These 18 T cell receptor beta chains were all obtained from the same sample, sequenced in a study of cytomegalovirus exposure and HLA in healthy donors. Both 60 Vbeta primers and 13 Jbeta primers went into the PCR. Sequencing was performed with immunoSEQ multiplex PCR; in TCRdb, only in-frame clones are kept and a portion is missing. Among 130,000 or so clones listed, 75% were seen once. Material for sequencing was PBMCs. The receptors here all came from a middle-aged man in good health and CMV-seronegative.

The chain has TRBV7-2 and TRBJ2-3; TRBD1 might be the D (6 bases). The CDR3 totals 15 residues. The V gene's germline CDR1 is SGHTA and CDR2 FQGNSA. V lost 3 bases, J lost 6 bases, and 16 bases lay in between. CDR3 DNA sequence: TGTGCCAGCAGCTTGACAGGTGCCTCACGGGATACGCAGTATTTT. As protein: CASSLTGASRDTQYF. The full variable domain, in which reference TRBV7-2 and TRBJ2-3 provide the parts outside the CDR3, is GAGVSQSPSNKVTEKGKDVELRCDPISGHTALYWYRQSLGQGLEFLIYFQGNSAPDKSGLPSDRFSAERTGGSVSTLTIQRTQQEDSAVYLCASSLTGASRDTQYFGPGTRLTVL.

The CDR3 DNA reads as TGTGCCAGCAGCGCCAATGGCGGAGGGACTATGAACACTGAAGCTTTCTTT. Amino acid sequence: CASSANGGGTMNTEAFF. The J gene is TRBJ1-1, the V gene TRBV9; a weak D match, TRBD1 (5 bases). The CDR3 spans 17 residues. Germline V gene sequence: CDR1 SGDLS, CDR2 YYNGEE. V lost 3 bases, J lost 0 bases, and 18 bases lay in between.

The chain has TRBV4-2 and TRBJ1-1, with D hard to call. V was pared by 0 bases and J by 0 bases, with 11 bases between. Germline CDR1 reads LGHNA; CDR2 reads YNFKEQ. CDR3 length: 16 amino acids. The CDR3 nucleotides read TGTGCCAGCAGCCAAGATTTAGAAAGTTTGAACACTGAAGCTTTCTTT. Residues: CASSQDLESLNTEAFF.

This clone was seen a handful of times. The chain's CDR3 is CASSHPGQRETQYF. As DNA, the CDR3 is TGCGCCAGCAGCCACCCCGGACAGAGGGAGACCCAGTACTTC. V is TRBV4-3 and J is TRBJ2-5, with D perhaps TRBD1 (6 bases). Trimming pared 3 bases from V and 5 bases from J, leaving 13 bases between. CDR1 is LGHNA and CDR2 is YSLEER in the germline V gene. CDR3 length: 14 amino acids.

The chain joins TRBV19 to TRBJ2-1, with TRBD2 as a possible D gene (6 bases). From germline, CDR1 is LNHDA and CDR2 SQIVND (reference sequence). CDR3 length: 14 amino acids. V shed 3 bases and J shed 6 bases, with 12 bases lying between them. The CDR3 nucleotides are TGTGCCAGTAGTATCATCGGGAGTATCAATGAGCAGTTCTTC. Translated: CASSIIGSINEQFF.

This clone was detected only a few times. The chain is built from TRBV4-3 and TRBJ2-4, with a weak D call TRBD1 (5 bases). CDR3 size: 14 residues. CDR1 LGHNA and CDR2 YSLEER come from the germline V gene. V shed 2 bases and J shed 8 bases, with 13 bases lying between them. CDR3 region: CASSQSSEGDIQYF. The CDR3 DNA reads as TGCGCCAGCAGCCAATCGTCGGAAGGGGACATTCAGTACTTC.

The rearrangement links TRBV7-7 to TRBJ1-5, with no clear D. In germline, CDR1 is SSHAT, CDR2 FNYEAQ (reference sequence). The CDR3 covers 13 residues. V was trimmed by 3 bases and J by 6 bases, leaving 9 bases between them. This chain's CDR3 is CASSLAEGQPQHF. In DNA form, the CDR3 reads TGTGCCAGCAGCTTGGCCGAGGGTCAGCCCCAGCATTTT. The variable domain in full, completed from reference TRBV7-7 and TRBJ1-5, reads GAGVSQSPRYKVTKRGQDVTLRCDPISSHATLYWYQQALGQGPEFLTYFNYEAQPDKSGLPSDRFSAERPEGSISTLTIQRTEQRDSAMYRCASSLAEGQPQHFGDGTRLSIL.

This chain joins TRBV11-2 and TRBJ1-2; 8 positions agree with TRBD1. The CDR3 has 14 residues. J was trimmed by 2 bases and V by 2 bases; bases with no gene match: 1. The germline CDR1 and CDR2 sequences are SGHAT and FQNNGV. The CDR3 is CASSLPGGNYGYTF. CDR3 in DNA: TGTGCCAGCAGCTTACCAGGGGGCAACTATGGCTACACCTTC.

The rearrangement links TRBV19 to TRBJ1-6, with D hard to call. The CDR3 covers 15 residues. Deletions cut 4 bases from V and 7 bases from J, with 14 bases between. Germline CDR1 and CDR2: LNHDA and SQIVND (reference sequence). The CDR3 coding sequence is TGTGCCAGTAGTAGTGACATGGCGATGAATTCACCCCTCCACTTT. It specifies CASSSDMAMNSPLHF.

For the CDR3, the DNA is TGTGCCAGCTCACCGGGTCCCGGGATCTACGAGCAGTACTTC. It encodes CASSPGPGIYEQYF. The chain carries TRBV18 and TRBJ2-7, with a weak D call TRBD2 (5 bases). The ends were cut back, 3 bases at V and 3 bases at J, with 12 bases in the middle. This CDR3 region has 14 residues. Germline V gene lookup returns CDR1 KGHSH and CDR2 LQKENI.

The rearrangement uses TRBV27 and TRBJ2-1; perhaps TRBD2 as D (6 bases). Germline CDR1 and CDR2: MNHEY and SMNVEV (reference sequence). Deletions cut 8 bases from V and 0 bases from J, with 11 bases between. There are 14 residues in the CDR3. CDR3: CASRLANSYNEQFF. Written as DNA, the CDR3 is TGTGCCAGCCGTCTAGCGAACTCCTACAATGAGCAGTTCTTC.

This chain joins TRBV7-2 and TRBJ1-1; the D is unclear. Trimming removed 2 bases from V and 6 bases from J, with 10 bases in between. This CDR3 has 13 amino acids. The V gene's germline CDR1 is SGHTA and CDR2 FQGNSA. CDR3: CASSLSREAEAFF. The CDR3 DNA reads TGTGCCAGCAGCTTATCTAGGGAGGCTGAAGCTTTCTTT.

V gene TRBV18 combines with J gene TRBJ2-2; possibly TRBD1 for D (6 bases). Germline loops: CDR1 KGHSH, CDR2 LQKENI. Trimming removed 3 bases from V and 3 bases from J, with 11 bases in between. The CDR3 spans 15 residues. This chain's CDR3 is CASSPRPGDTGELFF. Here the CDR3 DNA reads TGTGCCAGCTCACCTCGGCCAGGGGACACCGGGGAGCTGTTTTTT.

The chain couples TRBV19 to TRBJ2-5, with 8 bases fitting TRBD1. J was trimmed by 4 bases and V by 3 bases; bases with no gene match: 7. The CDR3 covers 15 residues. Germline V CDR1 and CDR2: LNHDA, SQIVND (reference sequence). This chain's CDR3 is CASSMVTGGPETQYF. CDR3 DNA: TGTGCCAGTAGTATGGTAACAGGGGGTCCAGAGACCCAGTACTTC.

This chain connects TRBV18 to TRBJ2-1; 9 nucleotides agree with TRBD2. Looked up from germline, CDR1 is KGHSH and CDR2 is LQKENI. J gave up 7 bases and V 2 bases, and 6 bases lay outside the gene matches. CDR3 length: 15 amino acids. As DNA, the CDR3 is TGTGCCAGCTCACCAGTAGCGGGGGTTTTAAATGAGCAGTTCTTC. Residues: CASSPVAGVLNEQFF.

The chain couples TRBV6-1 to TRBJ1-5; maybe TRBD1 (5 bases). The V end lost 10 bases, the J end lost 1 base, and 14 bases lay between the germline ends. The V gene's germline CDR1 is MNHNS and CDR2 SASEGT. This CDR3 spans 14 amino acids. The CDR3 loop is CATLPDKSNQPQHF. As DNA, the CDR3 is TGTGCCACTTTACCGGACAAAAGCAATCAGCCCCAGCATTTT.

V gene TRBV9 combines with J gene TRBJ1-2; D unclear. This CDR3 has 14 amino acids. CDR1 and CDR2 from the germline V gene are SGDLS and YYNGEE. Trimming removed 3 bases from V and 1 base from J, with 10 bases in between. CDR3: CASSAHSLNYGYTF. For the CDR3, the DNA is TGTGCCAGCAGCGCTCACAGCCTTAACTATGGCTACACCTTC.

This clone was picked up one time. The rearrangement joins TRBV18 to TRBJ1-6; D perhaps matches TRBD1 (5 bases). The CDR3 has 16 amino acids. Looked up from germline, CDR1 is KGHSH and CDR2 is LQKENI. The V and J ends lost 2 bases and 11 bases respectively, with 19 bases between them. The CDR3 DNA is TGTGCCAGCTCACCATCGTCTCAGACAGTTAGAGCACCCCTCCACTTT. Its translation: CASSPSSQTVRAPLHF.